A selection of T cell receptor beta chains follows, all from one sample in a study of vaccination effects on CD4 cells after COVID-19. These receptors have no known antigen. Only in-frame clones appear in the TCRdb table, and some are missing; sequencing was by immunoSEQ multiplex PCR. The sample carries over 65,000 clones, around 77% recorded once. Sequencing used CD4+ T cells from PBMCs cultured without peptide, obtained before COVID-19 vaccination. The receptors derive from a human donor who received a COVID-19 vaccine. The CDR3 runs from the conserved cysteine through the conserved F or W. The D gene is left open where the match is weak. Clone size appears in some rows only: once, few, many, or a class for an expanded clone.

TGTGCCAGCAGCGCCAGCAGCTCTGGGGCCAACGTCCTGACTTTC CASSASSSGANVLTF TRBV7-2 15 TRBJ2-6 - -
TGTGCCAGCTCACGGGACAGGGACAATGAAAAACTGTTTTTT CASSRDRDNEKLFF TRBV18 14 TRBJ1-4 TRBD1 -
TGTGCCAGCAGCGTAGCTGCGGGGGACAACACCGGGGAGCTGTTTTTT CASSVAAGDNTGELFF TRBV9 16 TRBJ2-2 TRBD2 -
TGTGCCAGCAGCCGAGACAGGGTCGGATTGGGTTCACCCCTCCACTTT CASSRDRVGLGSPLHF TRBV9 16 TRBJ1-6 TRBD1 -
TGTGCCACCAGTCCCGGACAGGCAGAGACCCAGTACTTC CATSPGQAETQYF TRBV24-1 13 TRBJ2-5 TRBD1 -
TGTGCCAGCAGTGAACTGATTTTGGCAGATACGCAGTATTTT CASSELILADTQYF TRBV6-1 14 TRBJ2-3 - -
TGTGCCAGCAGCCGCGGGGGAACCGGAGAGACCCAGTACTTC CASSRGGTGETQYF TRBV28 14 TRBJ2-5 TRBD2 -
TGTGCCAGCAGGATGCCGGGACAGGGATACAATGAGCAGTTCTTC CASRMPGQGYNEQFF TRBV6-5 15 TRBJ2-1 TRBD1 -
TGTGCCAGTAGTATTGGAGGGGTCAGAGCTGGGGCCAACGTCCTGACTTTC CASSIGGVRAGANVLTF TRBV19 17 TRBJ2-6 - -
TGTGCCAGCAGCTTAGACCTACAGGGCCTGGGTGGCTACACCTTC CASSLDLQGLGGYTF TRBV11-2 15 TRBJ1-2 - -
TGCGCCAGCAGCATCCTGGGAGGGACTGGAAACACCATATATTTT CASSILGGTGNTIYF TRBV4-1 15 TRBJ1-3 - -
TGTGCCAGCAGTTACGCGGGGTCGGACACCGGGGAGCTGTTTTTT CASSYAGSDTGELFF TRBV6-5 15 TRBJ2-2 - few
TGTGCCAGCAGTGACCCACCCATGGAGACCCAGTACTTC CASSDPPMETQYF TRBV6-4 13 TRBJ2-5 - -
TGTGCCATCAGTGAGTCACCGGACAGGGGTTATACCGGGGAGCTGTTTTTT CAISESPDRGYTGELFF TRBV10-3 17 TRBJ2-2 TRBD1 once
TGTGCCAGCAGCTTAGAGAATTTACAGGGCAGAGAGACCCAGTACTTC CASSLENLQGRETQYF TRBV7-6 16 TRBJ2-5 - -
TGTGCCACCAGTGATTTCGGGTTGAGCTATAATTCACCCCTCCACTTT CATSDFGLSYNSPLHF TRBV24-1 16 TRBJ1-6 - -
TGTGCTAGTGGTTTGGTACTCGACGGACAGATTACCACAGATACGCAGTATTTT CASGLVLDGQITTDTQYF TRBV12-5 18 TRBJ2-3 - -
TGTGCCAGCAGTCTGCCGACGGCGAACAGAGGCTACACCTTC CASSLPTANRGYTF TRBV6-2/TRBV6-3 14 TRBJ1-2 - -
TGTGCCAGCAGTTACTCGATAGGGACAGGCGTCAATCAGCCCCAGCATTTT CASSYSIGTGVNQPQHF TRBV6-2/TRBV6-3 17 TRBJ1-5 TRBD1 -
TGTGCCAGCAGTCCCCTGGGCAGGAGAGACTATGGCTACACCTTC CASSPLGRRDYGYTF TRBV6-5 15 TRBJ1-2 - -
TGTGCCTGGAGCTCAAAAGGGGGGGGCGAAGATACGCAGTATTTT CAWSSKGGGEDTQYF TRBV30 15 TRBJ2-3 - -
TGTGCCAGCAGCCTGAATTCACCCCTCCACTTT CASSLNSPLHF TRBV7-2 11 TRBJ1-6 - -
TGCGCCAGCAGCACCCTGACAGGGAGGAACACTGAAGCTTTCTTT CASSTLTGRNTEAFF TRBV5-1 15 TRBJ1-1 TRBD1 few
TGTGCCACCAGTGATCCCGGACGGACCTATGGCTACACCTTC CATSDPGRTYGYTF TRBV24-1 14 TRBJ1-2 - -
TGCAGCGTGGAGGGGACGGGGGTTACTGAAGCTTTCTTT CSVEGTGVTEAFF TRBV29-1 13 TRBJ1-1 - -
TGTGCCACCAGTGACCCAAGGACTGGAAAAGAGACCCAGTACTTC CATSDPRTGKETQYF TRBV24-1 15 TRBJ2-5 - -
TGTGCCAGTAGCGGCGGGGGCATAGGGCGTGAAGCTTTCTTT CASSGGGIGREAFF TRBV19 14 TRBJ1-1 - once
TGCAGCGGTGAACCACTGGCGGGGCGGGAGACCCAGTACTTC CSGEPLAGRETQYF TRBV29-1 14 TRBJ2-5 - -
TGTGCCAGCAGCTTCCAGGGTCCCCATCAGCCCCAGCATTTT CASSFQGPHQPQHF TRBV7-2 14 TRBJ1-5 - -
TGTGCCAGCAGTAGGGATCGCAATCAGCCCCAGCATTTT CASSRDRNQPQHF TRBV6-2/TRBV6-3 13 TRBJ1-5 - few
TGTGCCAGCTCACCAACAGGAGAGTACAATGAGCAGTTCTTC CASSPTGEYNEQFF TRBV18 14 TRBJ2-1 - -
TGTGCCAGCAGCAGGGACCTTGGGGAGACCCAGTACTTC CASSRDLGETQYF TRBV6-5 13 TRBJ2-5 - -
TGTGCCATCAGAGGAGACAGCGGGCATCAGCCCCAGCATTTT CAIRGDSGHQPQHF TRBV10-3 14 TRBJ1-5 - -
TGTGCCAGCAGCTTAGCGGGGAACACTGAAGCTTTCTTT CASSLAGNTEAFF TRBV11-2 13 TRBJ1-1 - -
TGTGCCAGCAGTTACTCGCCTAGCGGGGGAATGGTGACCCAGTACTTC CASSYSPSGGMVTQYF TRBV6-5 16 TRBJ2-5 TRBD2 -
TGCGCCAGCAGCCAAGATGGCCCAAGGACCCAATACACCGGGGAGCTGTTTTTT CASSQDGPRTQYTGELFF TRBV4-1 18 TRBJ2-2 - -
TGTGCCAGCAGTTCCGGCAGGGTCCCAGGGGCCAACGTCCTGACTTTC CASSSGRVPGANVLTF TRBV6-5 16 TRBJ2-6 - -
TGCGCCAGCAGCCAGGCGGCGAGAGACGGGGAGCTGTTTTTT CASSQAARDGELFF TRBV10-1 14 TRBJ2-2 - few
TGCGCCAGCAGCCGGACTAGCGGCTATAGCACAGATACGCAGTATTTT CASSRTSGYSTDTQYF TRBV5-1 16 TRBJ2-3 TRBD2 -
TGTGCCAGCAGCTTACATGCCGGGAGGGAGACCCAGTACTTC CASSLHAGRETQYF TRBV7-9 14 TRBJ2-5 TRBD2 -
TGTGCCAGCAGCACCATAGCGGGGGCGACCTACAATGAGCAGTTCTTC CASSTIAGATYNEQFF TRBV7-3 16 TRBJ2-1 TRBD2 -
TGTGCCAGCAGGGGGGACAGGGGGCGTGAAGATACGCAGTATTTT CASRGDRGREDTQYF TRBV5-6 15 TRBJ2-3 TRBD1 -